This T cell receptor beta chain was observed in a study of cytomegalovirus exposure and HLA in healthy donors. PCR employed 60 Vbeta and 13 Jbeta primers. Clones were sequenced by immunoSEQ multiplex PCR, and TCRdb holds only the in-frame ones, with some missing. The data contain some 180,000 clones, 76% of them singletons. This clone was recorded a few times. Germline loops: CDR1 SGDLS, CDR2 YYNGEE. Trimming removed 4 bases from V and 8 bases from J; junction bases left unmatched: 10. The CDR3 has 15 residues. Sequenced: PBMCs. The gene calls are TRBV9 and TRBJ1-4; the match to TRBD1 covers 8 bases. This TCR came from a man younger than 30 in good health and CMV-seronegative. CDR3 amino acids: CASSSGQGPGEKLFF. The CDR3 DNA is TGTGCCAGCAGCTCAGGACAGGGACCAGGAGAAAAACTGTTTTTT.